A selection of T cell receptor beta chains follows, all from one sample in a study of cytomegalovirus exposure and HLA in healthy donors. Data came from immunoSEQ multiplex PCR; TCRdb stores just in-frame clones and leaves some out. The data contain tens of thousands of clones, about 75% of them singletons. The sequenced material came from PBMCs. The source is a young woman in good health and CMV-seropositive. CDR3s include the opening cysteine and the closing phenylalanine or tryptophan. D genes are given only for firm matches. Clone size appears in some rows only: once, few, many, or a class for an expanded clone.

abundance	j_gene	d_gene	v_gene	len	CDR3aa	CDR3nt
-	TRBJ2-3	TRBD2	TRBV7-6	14	CASSSSGSTDTQYF	TGTGCCAGCAGCAGTAGCGGGAGCACAGATACGCAGTATTTT
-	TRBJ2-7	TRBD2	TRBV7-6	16	CASSLEASGTDYEQYF	TGTGCCAGCAGCTTAGAGGCTAGCGGGACCGATTACGAGCAGTACTTC
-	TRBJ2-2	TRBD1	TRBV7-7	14	CASSLDRGTGELFF	TGTGCTAGCAGCTTAGACAGGGGCACCGGGGAGCTGTTTTTT
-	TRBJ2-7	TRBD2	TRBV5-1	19	CASSPLGGSGLTLSYEQYF	TGCGCCAGCAGCCCGCTGGGCGGGAGTGGCCTAACACTATCCTACGAGCAGTACTTC
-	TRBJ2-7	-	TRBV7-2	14	CASSLGLDTYEQYF	TGTGCCAGCAGCTTAGGCTTAGACACCTACGAGCAGTACTTC
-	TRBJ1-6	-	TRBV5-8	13	CASSLVGNSPLHF	TGTGCCAGCAGCTTGGTCGGGAATTCACCCCTCCACTTT
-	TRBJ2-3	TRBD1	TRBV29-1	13	CSAGQGAVYTQYF	TGCAGCGCCGGACAGGGGGCAGTATATACGCAGTATTTT
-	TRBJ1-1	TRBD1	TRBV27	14	CASSRGTGGTEAFF	TGTGCCAGCAGTAGGGGGACAGGGGGCACTGAAGCTTTCTTT
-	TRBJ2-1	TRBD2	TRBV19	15	CASSTSGSDYNEQFF	TGTGCCAGTAGTACCAGCGGGAGCGATTACAATGAGCAGTTCTTC
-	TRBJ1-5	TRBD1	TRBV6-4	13	CASVDRANQPQHF	TGTGCCAGCGTCGACAGGGCCAATCAGCCCCAGCATTTT
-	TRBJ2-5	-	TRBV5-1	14	CASSLEPVQETQYF	TGCGCCAGCAGCTTGGAACCAGTTCAAGAGACCCAGTACTTC
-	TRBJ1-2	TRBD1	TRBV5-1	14	CASSPSRDSYGYTF	TGCGCCAGCAGTCCGAGCCGGGACAGCTATGGCTACACCTTC
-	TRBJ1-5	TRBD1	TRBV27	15	CASSSQGAGNQPQHF	TGTGCCAGCAGTTCTCAGGGGGCAGGGAATCAGCCCCAGCATTTT
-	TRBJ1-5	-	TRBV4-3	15	CASSRLLDGNQPQHF	TGCGCCAGCAGCCGTCTTCTAGATGGCAATCAGCCCCAGCATTTT
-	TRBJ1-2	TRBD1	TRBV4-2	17	CASSQDGGTGGNYGYTF	TGTGCCAGCAGCCAAGACGGGGGGACAGGAGGTAACTATGGCTACACCTTC
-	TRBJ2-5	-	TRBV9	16	CASSVAPAGSQETQYF	TGTGCCAGCAGCGTAGCCCCGGCGGGATCTCAAGAGACCCAGTACTTC
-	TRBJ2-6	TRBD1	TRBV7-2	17	CASSWTGPSSGANVLTF	TGTGCCAGCAGCTGGACAGGGCCAAGCTCTGGGGCCAACGTCCTGACTTTC
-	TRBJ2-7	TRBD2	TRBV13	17	CASSLGSFGLAGGEQYF	TGTGCCAGCAGCTTAGGCAGTTTTGGACTAGCCGGGGGCGAGCAGTACTTC
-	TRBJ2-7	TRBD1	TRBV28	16	CASSSGTVLGPYEQYF	TGTGCCAGCAGTTCCGGGACAGTCCTGGGCCCATACGAGCAGTACTTC
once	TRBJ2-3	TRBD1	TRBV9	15	CASNRDRGSTDTQYF	TGTGCCAGCAACCGGGACAGGGGAAGCACAGATACGCAGTATTTT
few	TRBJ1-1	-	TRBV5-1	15	CASSSPTGLNTEAFF	TGCGCCAGCAGCTCCCCGACAGGTTTGAACACTGAAGCTTTCTTT
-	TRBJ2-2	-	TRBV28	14	CASSLRVQGGELFF	TGTGCCAGCAGTTTGCGGGTGCAAGGCGGGGAGCTGTTTTTT
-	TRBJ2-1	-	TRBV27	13	CASSGGSYNEQFF	TGTGCCAGCAGTGGCGGCTCCTACAATGAGCAGTTCTTC
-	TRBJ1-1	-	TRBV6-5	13	CASKQGRNTEAFF	TGTGCCAGCAAGCAGGGAAGGAACACTGAAGCTTTCTTT
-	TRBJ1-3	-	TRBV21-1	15	CASSKARGQGNTIYF	TGTGCCAGCAGCAAAGCGCGGGGGCAAGGAAACACCATATATTTT
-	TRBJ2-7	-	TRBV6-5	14	CASSYGLRAYEQYF	TGTGCCAGCAGTTACGGTTTACGAGCCTACGAGCAGTACTTC
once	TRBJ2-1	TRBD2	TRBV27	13	CASRRAGSNEQFF	TGTGCCAGCAGGCGAGCGGGATCGAATGAGCAGTTCTTC
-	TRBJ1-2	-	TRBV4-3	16	CASSQEGGSKGHGYTF	TGCGCCAGCAGCCAAGAGGGGGGATCAAAGGGACATGGCTACACCTTC
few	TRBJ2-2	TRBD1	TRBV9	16	CASSKTGVGNTGELFF	TGTGCCAGCAGCAAAACAGGGGTGGGGAACACCGGGGAGCTGTTTTTT
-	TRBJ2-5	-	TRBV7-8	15	CASSLAGGKEETQYF	TGTGCCAGCAGCTTAGCAGGGGGAAAAGAAGAGACCCAGTACTTC
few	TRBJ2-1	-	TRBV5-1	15	CASSTGIAAYNEQFF	TGCGCCAGCAGCACCGGAATAGCGGCATACAATGAGCAGTTCTTC
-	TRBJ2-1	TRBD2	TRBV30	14	CAWSRELAGGEQFF	TGTGCCTGGAGTCGGGAACTAGCGGGAGGGGAGCAGTTCTTC
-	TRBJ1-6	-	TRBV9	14	CASSVKHLNSPLHF	TGTGCCAGCAGCGTAAAGCACCTTAATTCACCCCTCCACTTT
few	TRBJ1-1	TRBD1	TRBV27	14	CATRGAGMNTEAFF	TGTGCCACCAGGGGGGCAGGGATGAACACTGAAGCTTTCTTT
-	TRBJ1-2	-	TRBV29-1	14	CSVEGAGAGYGYTF	TGCAGCGTTGAAGGGGCGGGTGCGGGCTATGGCTACACCTTC
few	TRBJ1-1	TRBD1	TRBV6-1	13	CAGQDRDNTEAFF	TGTGCCGGTCAGGACAGGGATAACACTGAAGCTTTCTTT
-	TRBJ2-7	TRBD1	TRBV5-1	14	CASSLTGASYEQYF	TGCGCCAGCAGCTTGACAGGGGCTTCCTACGAGCAGTACTTC
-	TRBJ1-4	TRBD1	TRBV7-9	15	CASSGDSRRSEKLFF	TGTGCCAGCAGCGGGGACAGCCGAAGGAGTGAAAAACTGTTTTTT
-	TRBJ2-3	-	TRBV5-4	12	CASSLVRDTQYF	TGTGCCAGCAGCTTAGTCAGAGATACGCAGTATTTT
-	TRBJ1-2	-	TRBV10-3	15	CAINTGGTRFYGYTF	TGTGCCATCAATACCGGGGGTACCCGTTTCTATGGCTACACCTTC
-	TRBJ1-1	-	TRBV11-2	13	CASSDRINTEAFF	TGTGCCAGCAGCGACAGGATTAACACTGAAGCTTTCTTT
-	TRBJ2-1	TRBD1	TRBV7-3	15	CASSQWTGLDNEQFF	TGTGCCAGCTCCCAGTGGACAGGGCTGGACAATGAGCAGTTCTTC
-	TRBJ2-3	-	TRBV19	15	CASSILVGGTDTQYF	TGTGCCAGTAGTATTCTAGTCGGGGGCACAGATACGCAGTATTTT
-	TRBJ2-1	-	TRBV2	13	CASTGGYYNEQFF	TGTGCCAGCACGGGGGGCTATTACAATGAGCAGTTCTTC
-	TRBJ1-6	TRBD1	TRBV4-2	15	CASSLGTGGHSPLHF	TGTGCCAGCAGCTTGGGGACAGGGGGACATTCACCCCTCCACTTT
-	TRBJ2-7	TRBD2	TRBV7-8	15	CASSLGSGRDREQYF	TGTGCCAGCAGCTTAGGAAGCGGGAGGGACCGAGAGCAGTACTTC
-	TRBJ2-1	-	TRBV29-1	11	CSVSEDNEQFF	TGCAGCGTTTCTGAGGACAATGAGCAGTTCTTC
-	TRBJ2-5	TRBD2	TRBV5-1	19	CASSLAGSSGARGQETQYF	TGCGCCAGCAGCTTGGCCGGTTCTAGCGGGGCAAGGGGCCAAGAGACCCAGTACTTC
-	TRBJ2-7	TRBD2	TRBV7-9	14	CASRKGGLSYEQYF	TGTGCCAGCAGAAAGGGAGGGTTGTCCTACGAGCAGTACTTC
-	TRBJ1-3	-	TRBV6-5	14	CASRLTGQGNTIYF	TGTGCCAGCCGCTTGACAGGACAGGGAAACACCATATATTTT
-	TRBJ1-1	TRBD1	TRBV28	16	CASSLMGQGPNTEAFF	TGTGCCAGCAGTCTTATGGGACAGGGTCCTAACACTGAAGCTTTCTTT
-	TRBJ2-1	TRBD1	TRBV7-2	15	CASSDRGTSYNEQFF	TGTGCCAGCAGCGACAGGGGGACCTCCTACAATGAGCAGTTCTTC
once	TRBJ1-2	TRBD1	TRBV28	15	CASQTPRTGGYGYTF	TGTGCCAGTCAGACCCCCCGGACAGGAGGCTATGGCTACACCTTC
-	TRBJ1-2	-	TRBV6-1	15	CASSENGRLLYGYTF	TGTGCCAGCAGTGAAAACGGGAGACTCCTCTATGGCTACACCTTC
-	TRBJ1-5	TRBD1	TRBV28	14	CASSLGQSNQPQHF	TGTGCCAGCAGTTTGGGACAGAGCAATCAGCCCCAGCATTTT
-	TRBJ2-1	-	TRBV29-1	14	CSVEGASSYNEQFF	TGCAGCGTTGAGGGGGCGAGCTCCTACAATGAGCAGTTCTTC
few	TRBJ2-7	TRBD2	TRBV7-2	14	CASNIAGGHLEQYF	TGTGCCAGCAACATAGCGGGAGGCCACCTGGAGCAGTACTTC